Listed here is a single TCR beta chain. The data were obtained in a study of beta chain features in type 1 diabetes. The length of the CDR3 is 16 residues. After removal of 1 base from V and 7 bases from J, the junction contained 8 bases not matched to a gene. CDR1 is SGHTA and CDR2 is FQGNSA in the germline V gene. Investigators reverse transcribed all isolated RNA, so they sequenced expressed TCRB transcripts. The assay was immunoSEQ multiplex PCR, and TCRdb's table has in-frame clones only and misses some. Of under 400,000 clones in the sample, 14% are singletons; the top ten hold over 5.5%. The sequenced sample consisted of central memory CD4+ T cells from blood. The clonotype was recovered from a man between 25 and 39 years old in good health. This chain connects TRBV7-2 to TRBJ2-2; 8 positions match TRBD2. This CDR3 reads CASSLVVSGVGGELFF. The CDR3 region has the DNA TGTGCCAGCAGCTTAGTGGTTAGCGGGGTAGGCGGGGAGCTGTTTTTT. The complete variable domain, with remaining parts taken from reference TRBV7-2 and TRBJ2-2, reads GAGVSQSPSNKVTEKGKDVELRCDPISGHTALYWYRQSLGQGLEFLIYFQGNSAPDKSGLPSDRFSAERTGGSVSTLTIQRTQQEDSAVYLCASSLVVSGVGGELFFGEGSRLTVL.